The source of this T cell receptor (beta chain) is a study of spatial heterogeneity in lung cancer. This clonotype was detected many times. V lost 7 bases, J lost 6 bases, and 18 bases lay in between. The CDR3 has 14 amino acids. One entry per CDR3 protein, called by TCRdb with MiXCR from the 5' RACE reads. Here the sample spans more than 60,000 distinct CDR3 sequences, roughly 6.6% being singletons. Specified time point: sample taken at primary tumor resection. Tumor, nontumor lung or frozen PBMC supplied whole RNA that was sequenced unsorted. The chain carries TRBV12-3 or TRBV12-4 and TRBJ1-1, with TRBD1 as a possible D gene (6 bases). This specimen consisted of PBMCs, obtained at surgery. The clonotype originates from a female donor with early-stage non-small cell lung cancer. In DNA form, the CDR3 reads TGTGCCAGCATCAGGGGAGGCGGGGACTCTGAAGCTTTCTTT. Protein product: CASIRGGGDSEAFF.